Below, 31 T cell receptor beta chains from the same sample are listed, as sequenced in a study of radiation and T cells in renal cell carcinoma. TCRdb keeps only in-frame clones here, not all; method: immunoSEQ multiplex PCR. Of about 8,900 clones listed, 65% are singletons. The treatment here: treatment-naive control, cytoreductive nephrectomy. The source was tumor tissue, collected from a patient whose treatment was nephrectomy without radiotherapy. These receptors were collected from a man in his 60s with renal cell carcinoma.

This sequence joins TRBV5-3 and TRBJ1-3; possible D gene TRBD1, 6 bases. TRBV5-3 is annotated as an ORF whose role is uncertain. The CDR3 totals 18 residues. Deletions cut 2 bases from V and 2 bases from J, with 20 bases between. This CDR3 reads CARSFGVEGGFPGNTIYF. The CDR3 bases are TGTGCCAGAAGCTTTGGCGTGGAGGGGGGTTTTCCTGGAAACACCATATATTTT.

This chain connects TRBV4-3 to TRBJ2-7, with 7 nucleotides matching TRBD1. Germline CDR1 LGHNA, CDR2 YSLEER. There are 15 residues in the CDR3. Trimming cost V 0 bases and J 3 bases; bases outside gene matches: 5. The CDR3 DNA follows: TGCGCCAGCAGCCAAGATTATACAGGGGACTACGAGCAGTACTTC. This sequence encodes CASSQDYTGDYEQYF.

The chain employs TRBV4-1 and TRBJ1-6, with no clear D. The V end was cut by 0 bases, the J end by 6 bases, with 18 bases between. Germline assignment: CDR1 MGHRA and CDR2 YSYEKL. The CDR3 length is 18 residues. The CDR3 DNA reads TGCGCCAGCAGCCAAGATAGATCCGGTACCATAACTAATTCACCCCTCCACTTT. Protein product: CASSQDRSGTITNSPLHF.

This clone has only a few counts. This chain connects TRBV6-5 to TRBJ1-5; TRBD1 aligns across 7 bases. This CDR3 is built from 15 residues. Germline CDR1 and CDR2: MNHEY and SVGAGI. J gave up 4 bases and V 6 bases, and 9 bases lay outside the gene matches. For the CDR3, the DNA is TGTGCCAGCAGAAATCGACAGGGAGGGAATCAGCCCCAGCATTTT. This translates into CASRNRQGGNQPQHF.

This clone occurred once. The chain is built from TRBV4-1 and TRBJ1-3; tentatively, D is TRBD1 (5 bases). In germline, CDR1 is MGHRA, CDR2 YSYEKL. V lost 0 bases and J 2 bases, leaving 20 bases between the germline ends. The CDR3 is made up of 19 amino acids. The CDR3 sequence: CASSQEETASFRAGNTIYF. The CDR3 nucleotides read TGCGCCAGCAGCCAAGAGGAGACAGCCTCTTTTCGGGCTGGAAACACCATATATTTT.

This sequence joins TRBV30 and TRBJ1-2, with TRBD1 as a possible D gene (6 bases). V was shortened by 0 bases and J by 7 bases, with 12 bases between the two germline ends. Per the germline V gene, CDR1 is GTSNPN and CDR2 is SVGIG (reference sequence). This CDR3 has 13 amino acids. This CDR3 is CAWSVQGLFGYTF. DNA for the CDR3: TGTGCCTGGAGTGTTCAGGGGTTATTTGGCTACACCTTC.

V is TRBV21-1 and J is TRBJ2-4; TRBD2 is taken as the D call from the table, unchecked against the DNA. TRBV21-1 is recorded as a pseudogene. This CDR3 contains 21 residues. DNA for the CDR3: TGTGCCAGCAGCAAGACCCCGGGGCTAGCGGGAGGTCCTGGGACCAAAAACATTCAGTACTTC. The encoded protein is CASSKTPGLAGGPGTKNIQYF.

This chain uses TRBV11-2 with TRBJ2-7, with TRBD2 matching 9 bases. CDR3 length equals 14 residues. Trimming removed 5 bases from V and 2 bases from J; junction bases left unmatched: 4. In germline, CDR1 is SGHAT, CDR2 FQNNGV. CDR3 coding DNA: TGTGCCAGCAGCCCGCGGGGGGGCACCTACGAGCAGTACTTC. Translating it yields CASSPRGGTYEQYF.

The rearrangement uses TRBV19 and TRBJ2-7, with TRBD2 matching 10 bases. This CDR3 comprises 13 residues. The germline gives CDR1 LNHDA, CDR2 SQIVND (reference sequence). With 7 bases clipped from V and 5 bases from J, the junction kept 5 bases outside the gene matches. This chain's CDR3 is CASNSGGAHEQYF. The CDR3 DNA is TGTGCCAGTAACAGCGGGGGGGCTCACGAGCAGTACTTC.

The chain has TRBV9 and TRBJ2-1; D is undetermined. V was shortened by 0 bases and J by 3 bases, with 4 bases between the two germline ends. Germline CDR1 and CDR2: SGDLS and YYNGEE. This CDR3 contains 13 residues. The CDR3 DNA is TGTGCCAGCAGCGTAGGGAGCTACAATGAGCAGTTCTTC. Protein sequence: CASSVGSYNEQFF.

The gene calls are TRBV2 and TRBJ2-1, with 16 nucleotides matching TRBD2. CDR1 and CDR2 from the germline V gene are SNHLY and FYNNEI. The CDR3 is 16 residues long. Trimming removed 6 bases from V and 12 bases from J; junction bases left unmatched: 11. Here the CDR3 reads CASRTGLAGGLNRQFF. The CDR3 coding sequence is TGTGCCAGCAGGACGGGACTAGCGGGGGGGCTCAATCGGCAGTTCTTC.

This clone occurred a few times. The chain employs TRBV5-6 and TRBJ2-1; tentatively, D is TRBD2 (5 bases). The CDR3 covers 13 residues. Per germline, CDR1 SGHDT and CDR2 YYEEEE. Between the trimmed V and J ends, which lost 1 base and 9 bases, there was a span of 11 bases. This CDR3 is CASSLSGEREQFF. The CDR3 nucleotides are TGTGCCAGCAGCTTGAGTGGGGAGCGTGAGCAGTTCTTC.

V is TRBV30 and J is TRBJ1-6; a weak D match, TRBD1 (6 bases). The V end lost 5 bases, the J end lost 6 bases, and 11 bases lay between the germline ends. Germline values: CDR1 GTSNPN, CDR2 SVGIG (reference sequence). CDR3 length: 13 amino acids. CDR3 in DNA: TGTGCCTGGCTCCGGGGGGCTAATTCACCCCTCCACTTT. It specifies CAWLRGANSPLHF.

This clone was observed once. The rearrangement joins TRBV6-1 to TRBJ1-1; D is possibly TRBD1 (6 bases). Germline loops: CDR1 MNHNS, CDR2 SASEGT. CDR3 size: 14 residues. V dropped 6 bases and J dropped 0 bases, with 11 bases sitting between them. Here the CDR3 DNA reads TGTGCCAGCAGCTACAGGGCCTTGAACACTGAAGCTTTCTTT. Amino acids: CASSYRALNTEAFF.

There are a few counts of this clone. The V call is TRBV4-1, the J call TRBJ2-7; TRBD1 agrees at 8 bases. Losses at the gene ends were 0 bases for V and 5 bases for J; bases not matched to a gene: 12. Germline assignment: CDR1 MGHRA and CDR2 YSYEKL. This CDR3 is built from 17 residues. The CDR3 is CASSQDPIDRGVDEQYF. The CDR3 nucleotides read TGCGCCAGCAGCCAAGATCCTATCGACAGGGGTGTTGACGAGCAGTACTTC.

This clone was observed once. The chain carries TRBV11-2 and TRBJ1-3; TRBD1 might be the D (5 bases). Trimming removed 1 base at V and 0 bases at J, with 10 bases between. CDR1 SGHAT and CDR2 FQNNGV come from the germline V gene. There are 16 residues in the CDR3. The CDR3 DNA reads TGTGCCAGCAGCTTAGCGGGACTGAACTCTGGAAACACCATATATTTT. Amino acids: CASSLAGLNSGNTIYF.

The chain uses TRBV6-1 and TRBJ1-2; the D is unclear. This CDR3 comprises 13 residues. Per germline, CDR1 MNHNS and CDR2 SASEGT. Deletions cut 3 bases from V and 2 bases from J, with 7 bases between. The DNA for the CDR3 is TGTGCCAGCAGTGACTCCAGAAACTATGGCTACACCTTC. It specifies CASSDSRNYGYTF.

The chain is built from TRBV4-3 and TRBJ2-3; 12 bases are shared with TRBD2. Germline values: CDR1 LGHNA, CDR2 YSLEER. With V trimmed by 3 bases and J by 4 bases, 5 bases remained unmatched. The CDR3 is made up of 16 amino acids. The CDR3: CASSHRRLAGADTQYF. The DNA of the CDR3 is TGCGCCAGCAGCCATCGGCGACTAGCGGGAGCAGATACGCAGTATTTT.

The chain is built from TRBV30 and TRBJ2-5, with 10 bases identical to TRBD2. The CDR3 is made up of 17 amino acids. CDR1 is GTSNPN, CDR2 SVGIG, per germline (reference sequence). The J segment lost 4 bases and the V segment lost 5 bases, leaving 16 bases of the junction unmatched. DNA of the CDR3: TGTGCCTGGGGAAAACCTAAACTAGCGGGGAAGCGAGAGACCCAGTACTTC. Its protein is CAWGKPKLAGKRETQYF. Drawing the rest from reference TRBV30 and TRBJ2-5, the complete variable domain is SQTIHQWPATLVQPVGSPLSLECTVEGTSNPNLYWYRQAAGRGLQLLFYSVGIGQISSEVPQNLSASRPQDRQFILSSKKLLLSDSGFYLCAWGKPKLAGKRETQYFGPGTRLLVL.

The chain employs TRBV10-3 and TRBJ1-5; D gene unclear. Trimming removed 0 bases from V and 0 bases from J, with 6 bases in between. This CDR3 has 15 residues. Per germline, CDR1 ENHRY and CDR2 SYGVKD. The CDR3 reads CAISESNPSNQPQHF. The CDR3 DNA reads TGTGCCATCAGTGAGTCTAACCCTAGCAATCAGCCCCAGCATTTT.

The V call is TRBV7-2, the J call TRBJ2-1; TRBD2 might be the D (5 bases). The CDR3 loop spans 15 amino acids. Germline V gives CDR1 SGHTA, CDR2 FQGNSA. V was cut by 6 bases and J by 2 bases, with 14 bases left in between. CDR3 sequence: CASSRKEATYNEQFF. The CDR3 DNA reads as TGTGCCAGCAGTCGGAAGGAGGCCACCTACAATGAGCAGTTCTTC.

The chain links TRBV5-1 to TRBJ2-3, with 9 bases identical to TRBD2. The junction had 9 bases not matched to a gene; V was cut back by 3 bases and J by 1 base. This CDR3 has 17 residues. Germline lookup yields CDR1 SGHRS and CDR2 YFSETQ. The CDR3 loop reads CASSSYLAGAGTDTQYF. The DNA for the CDR3 is TGCGCCAGCAGCTCCTACTTAGCGGGGGCCGGCACAGATACGCAGTATTTT.

With respect to this clone: An end of the junction does not agree with germline; a read error may underlie this. The rearrangement joins TRBV14 to TRBJ2-2, with 8 nucleotides matching TRBD1. The CDR3 contains 15 residues. The germline V gene encodes CDR1 SGHDN and CDR2 FVKESK. The CDR3, as DNA: TGTGCCAGCAGTCAAGGACAGGGCTACACCGGGGAGTTGTTTTTT. It codes for CASSQGQGYTGELFF.

This chain links TRBV6-1 with TRBJ1-1, with D perhaps matching TRBD1 (5 bases). The CDR3 spans 12 residues. Germline V gene sequence: CDR1 MNHNS, CDR2 SASEGT. V was pared by 8 bases and J by 7 bases, with 14 bases between. CDR3 coding DNA: TGTGCCAGCCCCGGTCCGGGGGTTGAAGCTTTCTTT. Its translation: CASPGPGVEAFF.

V gene TRBV5-4 combines with J gene TRBJ2-7, with D unclear. Germline V lookup: CDR1 SGHNT, CDR2 YYREEE (reference sequence). The CDR3 consists of 13 residues. V was clipped by 1 base and J by 3 bases, with 8 bases between them. Here the CDR3 reads CASSLMAVYEQYF. Here the CDR3 DNA reads TGTGCCAGCAGCTTGATGGCGGTCTACGAGCAGTACTTC.

The chain has TRBV6-1 and TRBJ2-2; 12 nucleotides match TRBD2. The trim removed 4 bases at V and 2 bases at J, leaving 2 bases unmatched. From germline, CDR1 is MNHNS and CDR2 SASEGT. This CDR3 has 16 residues. The DNA of the CDR3 is TGTGCCAGCAGTGGGGGACTAGCGGGTAACACCGGGGAGCTGTTTTTT. As protein: CASSGGLAGNTGELFF.

This clone turned up a few times. This chain connects TRBV5-1 to TRBJ2-7, with 10 bases fitting TRBD1. Trimming cost V 4 bases and J 7 bases; bases outside gene matches: 8. This CDR3 region has 14 residues. The germline gives CDR1 SGHRS, CDR2 YFSETQ. The CDR3 bases are TGCGCCAGCAGCCCCGGGACAGGGGTCGAAGAGCAGTACTTC. This sequence encodes CASSPGTGVEEQYF. Looking up the rest from reference TRBV5-1 and TRBJ2-7 gives the full variable domain: KAGVTQTPRYLIKTRGQQVTLSCSPISGHRSVSWYQQTPGQGLQFLFEYFSETQRNKGNFPGRFSGRQFSNSRSEMNVSTLELGDSALYLCASSPGTGVEEQYFGPGTRLTVT.

The CDR3 here is CSVVLSSTGELFF. The CDR3 DNA sequence: TGCAGCGTGGTTCTCTCAAGCACCGGGGAGCTGTTTTTT. The V call is TRBV29-1, the J call TRBJ2-2; D remains ambiguous. Trimming took 6 bases from V and 4 from J, leaving 12 bases between them. The length of the CDR3 is 13 residues. Germline CDR1 is SQVTM and CDR2 is ANQGSEA.

This chain uses TRBV4-1 with TRBJ2-3; 11 nucleotides agree with TRBD2. The V segment lost 0 bases and the J segment 5 bases; nucleotides outside the gene matches: 4. The CDR3 has 16 residues. The germline CDR1 and CDR2 sequences are MGHRA and YSYEKL. The CDR3 reads CASSQELAGGLDTQYF. The CDR3, as DNA: TGCGCCAGCAGCCAAGAGCTAGCGGGGGGACTAGATACGCAGTATTTT.

The chain employs TRBV5-1 and TRBJ2-5; the match to TRBD1 covers 10 bases. The V gene end was trimmed by 4 bases and the J gene end by 4 bases; junction bases not matched to a gene: 7. The CDR3 has 15 residues. Germline CDR1 reads SGHRS; CDR2 reads YFSETQ. The CDR3 nucleotides read TGCGCCAGCAGCAGAACAGGACAGGGGGGAGAGACCCAGTACTTC. As protein: CASSRTGQGGETQYF.

In DNA, the CDR3 is TGTGCCAGCAGCCCCTGGCCCGAGTACGAGCAGTACTTC. It is translated as CASSPWPEYEQYF. The V call is TRBV5-6, the J call TRBJ2-7; D call uncertain. The germline CDR1 and CDR2 sequences are SGHDT and YYEEEE. V was trimmed by 4 bases and J by 4 bases, leaving 12 bases between them. This CDR3 is 13 amino acids long.